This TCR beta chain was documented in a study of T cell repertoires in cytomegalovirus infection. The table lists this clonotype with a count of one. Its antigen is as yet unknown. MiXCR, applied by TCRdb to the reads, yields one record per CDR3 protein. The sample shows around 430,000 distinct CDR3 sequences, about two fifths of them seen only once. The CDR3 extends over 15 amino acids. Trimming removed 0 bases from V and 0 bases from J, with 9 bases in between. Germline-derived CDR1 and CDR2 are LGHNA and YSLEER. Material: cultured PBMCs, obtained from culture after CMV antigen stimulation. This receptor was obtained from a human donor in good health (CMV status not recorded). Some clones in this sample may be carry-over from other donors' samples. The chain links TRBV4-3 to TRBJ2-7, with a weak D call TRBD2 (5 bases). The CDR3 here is CASSQERGSSYEQYF. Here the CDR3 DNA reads TGCGCCAGCAGCCAAGAACGGGGAAGCTCCTACGAGCAGTACTTC.